These T cell receptor beta chains were read from a single sample in a study of cytomegalovirus exposure and HLA in healthy donors. Here immunoSEQ multiplex PCR was the method, and the copy in TCRdb shows in-frame clones only, minus some. The table has about 180,000 clones, over 60% seen once; the top ten hold roughly 1.6%. Sample: PBMCs. The source of these receptors is a man younger than 35 in good health and CMV-seronegative. CDR3s include the opening cysteine and the closing phenylalanine or tryptophan. D genes are given only for firm matches. Clone size, where shown, is once, few, many, or a class for clones that have expanded.

TRBJ1-6 | TRBV18 | . | TRBD1 | CASSPGQGPPLHF | TGTGCCAGCTCACCAGGACAGGGCCCCCCCCTCCACTTT
TRBJ1-2 | TRBV5-5 | . | . | CASSMSYSSTNYGYTF | TGTGCCAGCAGCATGAGCTACAGTTCCACTAACTATGGCTACACCTTC
TRBJ2-1 | TRBV6-1 | . | TRBD2 | CASRITGTTNEQFF | TGTGCCAGCAGGATAACCGGGACTACCAATGAGCAGTTCTTC
TRBJ2-2 | TRBV6-1 | . | TRBD1 | CASNRQGGTGELFF | TGTGCCAGCAACCGACAGGGGGGGACCGGGGAGCTGTTTTTT
TRBJ1-4 | TRBV7-2 | . | . | CASSLGAVEKLFF | TGTGCCAGCAGCTTAGGGGCCGTAGAAAAACTGTTTTTT
TRBJ2-7 | TRBV9 | . | . | CASSSGGGFYEQYF | TGTGCCAGCAGCAGTGGGGGCGGATTCTACGAGCAGTACTTC
TRBJ1-2 | TRBV19 | . | TRBD1 | CASSTTGTGAGYTF | TGTGCCAGTAGTACCACCGGGACAGGGGCCGGCTACACCTTC
TRBJ1-2 | TRBV28 | . | . | CASSSQYGYTF | TGTGCCAGCAGTTCCCAATATGGCTACACCTTC
TRBJ2-7 | TRBV21-1 | . | . | CASRGSTGGSYEQYF | TGTGCCAGCAGGGGATCGACAGGGGGCTCCTACGAGCAGTACTTC
TRBJ2-7 | TRBV6-1 | . | TRBD2 | CASIPSGRTSYEQYF | TGTGCCAGCATCCCTAGCGGGAGAACCTCCTACGAGCAGTACTTC
TRBJ2-5 | TRBV27 | few | TRBD2 | CASSRSGRAATQYF | TGTGCCTCTTCACGGAGCGGGAGGGCCGCGACCCAGTACTTC
TRBJ1-6 | TRBV7-9 | few | TRBD1 | CASSLIQGAVLRDNSPLHF | TGTGCCAGCAGCCTGATACAGGGGGCGGTTTTGAGGGATAATTCACCCCTCCACTTT
TRBJ2-2 | TRBV7-8 | few | TRBD2 | CASSLAGGGTGELFF | TGTGCCAGCAGTTTAGCGGGAGGGGGCACCGGGGAGCTGTTTTTT
TRBJ1-3 | TRBV5-5 | . | TRBD1 | CASSPDRDSGNTIYF | TGTGCCAGCAGCCCTGACAGGGACTCTGGAAACACCATATATTTT
TRBJ2-3 | TRBV7-2 | . | TRBD2 | CASSDVHGLAGGPSDTQYF | TGTGCCAGCAGCGATGTCCACGGACTAGCGGGAGGGCCTTCAGATACGCAGTATTTT
TRBJ1-5 | TRBV2 | . | TRBD1 | CASSGGGQGVSGGNQPQHF | TGTGCCAGCAGCGGGGGGGGACAGGGGGTCTCAGGGGGCAATCAGCCCCAGCATTTT
TRBJ2-2 | TRBV10-3 | . | . | CAISEGRGGTGELFF | TGTGCCATCAGTGAGGGAAGAGGGGGCACCGGGGAGCTGTTTTTT
TRBJ1-1 | TRBV19 | . | . | CASSILQGEAFF | TGTGCCAGTAGTATCCTACAGGGTGAAGCTTTCTTT
TRBJ2-3 | TRBV6-5 | few | . | CASSSVSHTDTQYF | TGTGCCAGCAGTTCGGTGTCTCACACAGATACGCAGTATTTT
TRBJ2-7 | TRBV9 | . | TRBD1 | CASSDLRTGGVSEQYF | TGTGCCAGCAGCGACCTGCGGACAGGGGGGGTTAGCGAGCAGTACTTC
TRBJ1-1 | TRBV28 | . | TRBD1 | CASSPVEGAGTEAFF | TGTGCCAGCAGTCCAGTCGAGGGGGCTGGCACTGAAGCTTTCTTT
TRBJ2-3 | TRBV1 | . | . | CTSSRSSLLKRESPDTQYF | TGCACCAGCAGCCGATCGTCCCTCCTGAAGCGGGAGAGTCCAGATACGCAGTATTTT
TRBJ2-3 | TRBV5-1 | . | . | CASSRDSSTDTQYF | TGCGCCAGCAGCCGTGACAGCTCCACAGATACGCAGTATTTT
TRBJ2-7 | TRBV9 | . | . | CASSQSGSPSYEQYF | TGTGCCAGCAGCCAGTCAGGGTCCCCCTCCTACGAGCAGTACTTC
TRBJ1-6 | TRBV19 | once | TRBD1 | CASSIGQGRRNSPLHF | TGTGCCAGTAGTATAGGACAGGGGAGACGTAATTCACCCCTCCACTTT
TRBJ1-2 | TRBV2 | . | TRBD1 | CASTGTGTNYGYTF | TGTGCCAGCACTGGGACAGGGACTAACTATGGCTACACCTTC
TRBJ2-2 | TRBV29-1 | . | . | CSVESGRTGELFF | TGCAGCGTTGAGAGTGGGAGGACCGGGGAGCTGTTTTTT
TRBJ2-2 | TRBV11-1 | . | TRBD1 | CASSGTVNTGELFF | TGTGCCAGCAGCGGGACAGTGAACACCGGGGAGCTGTTTTTT
TRBJ1-2 | TRBV18 | . | . | CASSPSRNYGYTF | TGTGCCAGCTCACCCTCGCGAAACTATGGCTACACCTTC
TRBJ1-1 | TRBV5-1 | . | . | CASSLIQNTEAFF | TGCGCCAGCAGCTTGATACAGAACACTGAAGCTTTCTTT
TRBJ2-1 | TRBV7-2 | once | TRBD2 | CASQTRGGGNEQFF | TGTGCCAGCCAAACGCGGGGGGGCGGGAATGAGCAGTTCTTC
TRBJ1-1 | TRBV28 | . | TRBD1 | CASRVSGQGETEAFF | TGTGCCAGCAGGGTCTCGGGACAGGGGGAGACTGAAGCTTTCTTT
TRBJ2-7 | TRBV5-6 | . | TRBD1 | CASSFRTGGFDEQYF | TGTGCCAGCAGCTTTAGGACAGGGGGTTTCGACGAGCAGTACTTC
TRBJ1-4 | TRBV27 | . | . | CASRASGRHSKLFF | TGTGCCAGCAGAGCAAGCGGCAGGCACTCGAAACTGTTTTTT
TRBJ1-6 | TRBV5-1 | . | . | CASRRGANSPLHF | TGCGCCTCTCGACGGGGAGCCAATTCACCCCTCCACTTT
TRBJ2-3 | TRBV5-6 | . | . | CASSTGHSTDTQYF | TGTGCCAGCAGCACAGGACACAGCACAGATACGCAGTATTTT
TRBJ1-1 | TRBV9 | . | . | CASSVHRLNTEAFF | TGTGCCAGCAGCGTGCACAGACTGAACACTGAAGCTTTCTTT
TRBJ1-2 | TRBV6-5 | . | TRBD1 | CASSGPTGGYGYTF | TGTGCCAGCAGTGGACCGACAGGGGGCTATGGCTACACCTTC
TRBJ2-7 | TRBV2 | . | TRBD2 | CAGRLAGGPRPSEQYF | TGTGCCGGCCGACTAGCGGGGGGGCCTCGCCCCTCCGAGCAGTACTTC
TRBJ2-7 | TRBV9 | . | . | CASSVKAAALSRNEQYF | TGTGCCAGCAGCGTTAAAGCAGCGGCCCTCAGTAGGAACGAGCAGTACTTC
TRBJ2-7 | TRBV29-1 | . | TRBD1 | CSVVGQGYEQYF | TGCAGCGTTGTGGGACAGGGCTACGAGCAGTACTTC
TRBJ2-3 | TRBV5-4 | . | . | CASSFEGPDTQYF | TGTGCCAGCAGCTTTGAGGGTCCGGATACGCAGTATTTT
TRBJ1-1 | TRBV29-1 | . | TRBD1 | CSVEGTVDRDGTEAFF | TGCAGCGTTGAAGGGACTGTAGACAGGGATGGTACTGAAGCTTTCTTT